This T cell receptor (beta chain) is from a study of blood T cell repertoires in COVID-19. Study-wide context: PBMCs, B-cell-depleted T cells, or T cells were the source of the cDNA or gDNA that made up the material.

Authors' methods: How many nucleated cells were present was estimated from reference gene primer amplification. TCRdb's table, derived via immunoSEQ multiplex PCR, lists solely in-frame clones and lacks some. V and J calls and clone size are given by that table; D and trimming were obtained from the DNA. The sample has hundreds of thousands of clones; about 90% are singletons. Trimming shortened V by 2 bases and J by 4 bases, and 17 bases separated the two germline ends. The CDR3 length is 17 residues. Germline V gene sequence: CDR1 SNHLY, CDR2 FYNNEI. In this sample, this clone turned up a few times.

The chain recombines TRBV2 with TRBJ1-4, with D maybe TRBD1 (6 bases). The sample was peripheral blood. The TCR originated in a woman aged 70 to 79 with COVID-19, enrolled during active disease. The CDR3 loop is CASSERTGRARNEKLFF. The CDR3 DNA is TGTGCCAGCAGTGAAAGAACAGGGAGGGCCCGTAATGAAAAACTGTTTTTT.